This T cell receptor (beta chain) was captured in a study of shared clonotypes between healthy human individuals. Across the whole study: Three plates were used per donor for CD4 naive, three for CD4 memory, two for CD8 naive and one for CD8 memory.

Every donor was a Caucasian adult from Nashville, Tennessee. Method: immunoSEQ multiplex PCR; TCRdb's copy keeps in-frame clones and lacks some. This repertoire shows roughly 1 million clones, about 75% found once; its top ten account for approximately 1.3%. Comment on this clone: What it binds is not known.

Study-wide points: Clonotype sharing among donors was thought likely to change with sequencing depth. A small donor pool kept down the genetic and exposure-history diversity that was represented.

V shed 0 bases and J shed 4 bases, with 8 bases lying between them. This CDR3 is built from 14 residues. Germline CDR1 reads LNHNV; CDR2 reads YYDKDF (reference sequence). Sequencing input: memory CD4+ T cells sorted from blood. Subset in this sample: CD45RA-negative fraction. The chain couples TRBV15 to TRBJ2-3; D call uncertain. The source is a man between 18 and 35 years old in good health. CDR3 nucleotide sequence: TGTGCCACCAGCAGAGATGGGTTCTCAGATACGCAGTATTTT. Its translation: CATSRDGFSDTQYF.